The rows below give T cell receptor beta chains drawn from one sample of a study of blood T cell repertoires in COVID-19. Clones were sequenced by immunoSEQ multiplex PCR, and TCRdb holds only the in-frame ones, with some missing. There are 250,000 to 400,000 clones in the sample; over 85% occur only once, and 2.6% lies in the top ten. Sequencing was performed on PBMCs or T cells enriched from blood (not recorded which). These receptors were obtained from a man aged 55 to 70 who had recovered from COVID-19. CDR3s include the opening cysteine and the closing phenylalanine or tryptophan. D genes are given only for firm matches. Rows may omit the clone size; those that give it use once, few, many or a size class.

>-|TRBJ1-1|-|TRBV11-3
TGTGCCAGCAGATACTCACAGGGGAACACTGAAGCTTTCTTT
CASRYSQGNTEAFF
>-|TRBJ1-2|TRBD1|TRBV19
TGTGCCAGTAGTACCACAGGGGCAGTTAACTATGGCTACACCTTC
CASSTTGAVNYGYTF
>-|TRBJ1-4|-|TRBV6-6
TGTGCCAGCAGTTACTCTCCCAAAACTAATGAAAAACTGTTTTTT
CASSYSPKTNEKLFF
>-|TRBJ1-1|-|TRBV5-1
TGCGCCAGCAGCTTCACCAGACAGCTGAACACTGAAGCTTTCTTT
CASSFTRQLNTEAFF
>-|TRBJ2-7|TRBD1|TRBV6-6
TGTGCCAGCAGCCGAGGGGGCGCGCGAACCTACGAGCAGTACTTC
CASSRGGARTYEQYF
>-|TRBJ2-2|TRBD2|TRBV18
TGTGCCAGCTCCCCACGGACTGGGGGGGTCTGGGAGCTGTTTTTT
CASSPRTGGVWELFF
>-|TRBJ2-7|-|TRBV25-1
TGTGCCAGCAGTTACCTCTCAACGGGCGGGGATGAGCAGTACTTC
CASSYLSTGGDEQYF
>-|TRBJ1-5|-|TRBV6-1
TGTGCCAGCAGTGAAGCTCCGTATAGCAATCAGCCCCAGCATTTT
CASSEAPYSNQPQHF
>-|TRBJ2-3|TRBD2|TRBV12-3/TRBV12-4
TGTGCCAGCACCTCGAGCGGGGGTGCGCAGTATTTT
CASTSSGGAQYF
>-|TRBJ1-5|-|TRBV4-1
TGCGCCAGCAGCCAAGTTCAGTGGCAGCCCCAGCATTTT
CASSQVQWQPQHF
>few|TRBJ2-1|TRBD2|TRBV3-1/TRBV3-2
TGTGCCAGCAGCTCGACTAGCGGCTCCTACAATGAGCAGTTCTTC
CASSSTSGSYNEQFF
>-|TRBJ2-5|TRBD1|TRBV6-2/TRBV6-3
TGTGCCAGCAGTTCGGGACAGGGGTTTGTGGAGACCCAGTACTTC
CASSSGQGFVETQYF
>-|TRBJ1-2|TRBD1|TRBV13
TGTGCCACCACAGGGGCTGCCTATGGCTACACCTTC
CATTGAAYGYTF
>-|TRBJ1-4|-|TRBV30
TGTGCCTGGAGTGTACTAGGGGGACACGGCGGTGAAAAACTGTTTTTT
CAWSVLGGHGGEKLFF
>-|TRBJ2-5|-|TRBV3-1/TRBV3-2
TGTGCCAGCAGCCAAGATCGGAGCTTAGTCCGTCAAGAGACCCAGTACTTC
CASSQDRSLVRQETQYF
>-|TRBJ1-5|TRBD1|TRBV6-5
TGTGCCAGCAGCAGGGACAGGAGTTTCAATCAGCCCCAGCATTTT
CASSRDRSFNQPQHF
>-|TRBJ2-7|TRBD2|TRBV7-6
TGTGCCAGCAGCCAAATAGCGGGGGTCTCCTACGAGCAGTACTTC
CASSQIAGVSYEQYF
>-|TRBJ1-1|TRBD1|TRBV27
TGTGCCAGCAGATCCGGGACAGAGAACACTGAAGCTTTCTTT
CASRSGTENTEAFF
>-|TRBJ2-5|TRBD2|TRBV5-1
TGCGCCAGCAGCGCAAGCATGGGCGGGAGGGCCGAAGAGACCCAGTACTTC
CASSASMGGRAEETQYF
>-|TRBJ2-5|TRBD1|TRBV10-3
TGTGCCGCCCGGACAGGGGTTGAGACCCAGTACTTC
CAARTGVETQYF
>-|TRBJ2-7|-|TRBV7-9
TGTGCCAGCAGCTTAGGGACTACCTACGAGCAGTACTTC
CASSLGTTYEQYF
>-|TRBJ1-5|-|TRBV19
TGTGCCAGTAGCCCTGCGTCCAGGGGAGTCAATCAGCCCCAGCATTTT
CASSPASRGVNQPQHF
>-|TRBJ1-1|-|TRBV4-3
TGCGCCAGCAGCCAAGACCCAACAGGGCTGAACACTGAAGCTTTCTTT
CASSQDPTGLNTEAFF
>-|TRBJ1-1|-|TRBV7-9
TGTGCCAGCAGCTTAGGATCAGGAATCAACACTGAAGCTTTCTTT
CASSLGSGINTEAFF
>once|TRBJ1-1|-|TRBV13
TGTGCCAGCAGCTTAGGGACAGCCCCTGAAGCTTTCTTT
CASSLGTAPEAFF
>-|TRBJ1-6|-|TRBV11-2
TGTGCCAGCAGCATCGCAGCGGGGGGAAATTCACCCCTCCACTTT
CASSIAAGGNSPLHF
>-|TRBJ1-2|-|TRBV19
TGTGCCAGTAGAAATCGATGGGGCCAAAGGGGAAATAACTATGGCTACACCTTC
CASRNRWGQRGNNYGYTF
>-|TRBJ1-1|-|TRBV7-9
TGTGCCAGCAGCTTGGTAGTGAACACTGAAGCTTTCTTT
CASSLVVNTEAFF
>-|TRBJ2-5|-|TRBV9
TGTGCCAGCAGCGTCCGGGGTCTGGCGGGGCAAGAGACCCAGTACTTC
CASSVRGLAGQETQYF
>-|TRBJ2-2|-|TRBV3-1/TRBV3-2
TGTGCCAGCAGCCAAGCCCTGAGACACCAGAACACCGGGGAGCTGTTTTTT
CASSQALRHQNTGELFF
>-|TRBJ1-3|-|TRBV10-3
TGTGCCATCTCATTCTCCGCCCAGAACACCATATATTTT
CAISFSAQNTIYF
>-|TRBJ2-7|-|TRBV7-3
TGTGCCAGCAGCCGAAACGGACCCCCGGGGTCCTACGAGCAGTACTTC
CASSRNGPPGSYEQYF
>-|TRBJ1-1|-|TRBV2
TGTGCCAGCATGAGGACAGCGAACACTGAAGCTTTCTTT
CASMRTANTEAFF
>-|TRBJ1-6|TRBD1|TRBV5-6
TGTGCCAGCAGCTTGAACAGGGGGCGCGAATCACCCCTCCACTTT
CASSLNRGRESPLHF
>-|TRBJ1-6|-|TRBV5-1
TGCGCCAGCAGCTCAGACAGGATCGTGTCACCCCTCCACTTT
CASSSDRIVSPLHF
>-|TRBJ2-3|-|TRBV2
TGTGCCAGCAGTGAAGACTCTAGCACAGATACGCAGTATTTT
CASSEDSSTDTQYF
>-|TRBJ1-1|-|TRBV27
TGTGCCAGCAGTGTAGCACTCAACACTGAAGCTTTCTTT
CASSVALNTEAFF
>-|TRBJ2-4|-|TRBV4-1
TGCGCCAGCAGCCAAGAAAAGGGGATAGCCAAAAACATTCAGTACTTC
CASSQEKGIAKNIQYF
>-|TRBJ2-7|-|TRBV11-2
TGTGCCAGCAGCTTAACCCCAACTTACGAGCAGTACTTC
CASSLTPTYEQYF
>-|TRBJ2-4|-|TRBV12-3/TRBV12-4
TGTGCCAGCAGTTCCACACTCGGGGGCATTCAGTACTTC
CASSSTLGGIQYF
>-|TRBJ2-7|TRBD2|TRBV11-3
TGTGCCAGCAGCTTTACAACTAGCGGGAGTTTTACCTACGAGCAGTACTTC
CASSFTTSGSFTYEQYF
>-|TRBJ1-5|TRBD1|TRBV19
TGTGCCAGTAGTATATTGGGACAGGGGAATCAGCCCCAGCATTTT
CASSILGQGNQPQHF
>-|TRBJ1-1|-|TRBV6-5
TGTGCCAGCAGTTACGAGGGACTATCTCTTGAAGCTTTCTTT
CASSYEGLSLEAFF
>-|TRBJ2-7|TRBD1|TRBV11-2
TGTGCCAGCAGCACCGGACAGGGCTACGAGCAGTACTTC
CASSTGQGYEQYF
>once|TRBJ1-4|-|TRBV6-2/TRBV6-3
TGTGCCAGCAGTGCTTTAGCATCAACTAATGAAAAACTGTTTTTT
CASSALASTNEKLFF
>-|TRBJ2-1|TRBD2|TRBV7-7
TGTGCTAGCAGCTCTGGGACTAGTTACAATGAGCAGTTCTTC
CASSSGTSYNEQFF
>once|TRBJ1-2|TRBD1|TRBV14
TGTGCCAGCAGCCAAGATGCTGTGACCTTTTCAGGGGGTGGCTACACCTTC
CASSQDAVTFSGGGYTF
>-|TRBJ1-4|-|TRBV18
TGTGCCAGCTCACCAAACCCTACAACTAATGAAAAACTGTTTTTT
CASSPNPTTNEKLFF
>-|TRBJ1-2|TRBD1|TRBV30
TGTGCCTGGAGTACCCCGGGACAGGGGGCGCGTGGCTACACCTTC
CAWSTPGQGARGYTF
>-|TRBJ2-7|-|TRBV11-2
TGTGCCAGCAGCTTATCGGGCTACGAGCAGTACTTC
CASSLSGYEQYF
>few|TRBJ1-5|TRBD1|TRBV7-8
TGTGCCAGCAGCGGGACAGGGGACCAGCCCCAGCATTTT
CASSGTGDQPQHF
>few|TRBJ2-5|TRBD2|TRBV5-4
TGTGCCAGCAGCGCCCCGACTAGCGGGGACCAAGAGACCCAGTACTTC
CASSAPTSGDQETQYF
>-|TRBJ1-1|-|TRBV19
TGTGCCAGTAGTATAAGAGAGAACACTGAAGCTTTCTTT
CASSIRENTEAFF